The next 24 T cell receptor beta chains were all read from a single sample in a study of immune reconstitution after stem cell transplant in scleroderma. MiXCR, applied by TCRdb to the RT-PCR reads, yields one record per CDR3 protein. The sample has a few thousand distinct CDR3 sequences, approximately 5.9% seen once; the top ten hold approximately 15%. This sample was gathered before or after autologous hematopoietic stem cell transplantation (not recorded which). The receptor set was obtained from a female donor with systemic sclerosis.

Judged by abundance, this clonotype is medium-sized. Here the CDR3 reads CASRLADNYNEQFF. The DNA for the CDR3 is TGCGCCAGCAGGCTAGCGGATAATTACAATGAGCAGTTCTTC. The gene calls are TRBV5-1 and TRBJ2-1; 7 positions match TRBD2. V was clipped by 5 bases and J by 4 bases; unmatched bases: 6. The CDR3 is made up of 14 amino acids. Germline CDR1 and CDR2: SGHRS and YFSETQ.

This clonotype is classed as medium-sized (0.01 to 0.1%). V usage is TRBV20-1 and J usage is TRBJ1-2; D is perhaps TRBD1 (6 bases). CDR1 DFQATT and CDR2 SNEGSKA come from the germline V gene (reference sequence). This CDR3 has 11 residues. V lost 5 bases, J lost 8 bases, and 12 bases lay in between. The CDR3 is CSALPRGGYTF. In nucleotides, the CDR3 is TGCAGTGCTCTCCCCAGGGGCGGCTACACCTTC.

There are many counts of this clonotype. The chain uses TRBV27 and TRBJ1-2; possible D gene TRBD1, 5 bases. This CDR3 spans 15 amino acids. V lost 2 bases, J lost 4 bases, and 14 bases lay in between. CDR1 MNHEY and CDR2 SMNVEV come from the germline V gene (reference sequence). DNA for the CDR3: TGTGCCAGCAGTTTAATCTGGGACCGATCCTATGGCTACACCTTC. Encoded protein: CASSLIWDRSYGYTF.

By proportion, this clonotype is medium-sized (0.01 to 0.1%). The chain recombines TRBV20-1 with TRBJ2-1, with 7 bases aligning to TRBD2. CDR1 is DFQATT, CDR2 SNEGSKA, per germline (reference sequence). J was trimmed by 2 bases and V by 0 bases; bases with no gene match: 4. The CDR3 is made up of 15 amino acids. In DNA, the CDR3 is TGCAGTGCTAGAGACCGGACTAGGCCCTACAATGAGCAGTTCTTC. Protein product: CSARDRTRPYNEQFF.

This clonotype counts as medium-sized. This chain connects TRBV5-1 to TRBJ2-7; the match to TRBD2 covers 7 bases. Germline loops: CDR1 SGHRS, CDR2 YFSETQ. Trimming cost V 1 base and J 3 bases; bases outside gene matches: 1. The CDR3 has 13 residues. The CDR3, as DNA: TGCGCCAGCAGCTTGCGCGGGGGCTACGAGCAGTACTTC. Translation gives CASSLRGGYEQYF.

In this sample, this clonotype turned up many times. CDR3 in amino acids: CASSPPSPGQGASYNEQFF. The CDR3 nucleotides read TGTGCCAGCTCACCACCGAGTCCGGGACAGGGGGCATCCTACAATGAGCAGTTCTTC. The rearrangement uses TRBV18 and TRBJ2-1, with 12 bases that match TRBD1. The V and J ends lost 0 bases and 1 base, in that order; junction bases with no gene match: 7. The CDR3 runs to 19 residues. Germline CDR1 is KGHSH and CDR2 is LQKENI.

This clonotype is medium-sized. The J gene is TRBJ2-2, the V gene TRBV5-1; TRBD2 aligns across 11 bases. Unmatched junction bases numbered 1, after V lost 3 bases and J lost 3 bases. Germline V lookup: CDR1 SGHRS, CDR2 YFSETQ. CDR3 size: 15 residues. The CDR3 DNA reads TGCGCCAGCAGCTCACTAGCGGGAGACACCGGGGAGCTGTTTTTT. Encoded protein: CASSSLAGDTGELFF.

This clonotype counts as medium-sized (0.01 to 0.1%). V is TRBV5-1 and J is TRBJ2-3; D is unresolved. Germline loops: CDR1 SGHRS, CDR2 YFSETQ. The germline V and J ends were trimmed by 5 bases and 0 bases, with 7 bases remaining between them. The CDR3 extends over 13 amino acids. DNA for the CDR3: TGCGCCAGCAGTCACACTAGCACAGATACGCAGTATTTT. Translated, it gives CASSHTSTDTQYF.

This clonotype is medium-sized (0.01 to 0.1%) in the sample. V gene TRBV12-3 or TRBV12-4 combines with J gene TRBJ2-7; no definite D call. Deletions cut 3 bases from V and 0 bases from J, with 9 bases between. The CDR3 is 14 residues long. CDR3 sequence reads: CASSFMRNSYEQYF. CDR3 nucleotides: TGTGCCAGCAGTTTCATGCGGAACTCCTACGAGCAGTACTTC.

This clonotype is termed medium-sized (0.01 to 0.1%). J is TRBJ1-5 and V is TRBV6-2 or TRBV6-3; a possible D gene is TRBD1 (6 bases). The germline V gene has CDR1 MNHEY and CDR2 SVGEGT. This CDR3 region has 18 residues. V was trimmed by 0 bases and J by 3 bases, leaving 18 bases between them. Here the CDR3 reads CASSYSLNQGTNNQPQHF. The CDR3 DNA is TGTGCCAGCAGTTACTCGTTAAACCAGGGGACTAACAATCAGCCCCAGCATTTT.

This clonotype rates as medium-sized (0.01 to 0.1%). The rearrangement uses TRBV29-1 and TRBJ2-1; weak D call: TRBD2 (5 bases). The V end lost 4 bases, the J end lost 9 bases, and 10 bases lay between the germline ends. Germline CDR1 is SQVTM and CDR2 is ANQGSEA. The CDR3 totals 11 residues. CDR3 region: CSVVSGSEQFF. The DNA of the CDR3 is TGCAGCGTTGTTTCGGGGAGTGAGCAGTTCTTC.

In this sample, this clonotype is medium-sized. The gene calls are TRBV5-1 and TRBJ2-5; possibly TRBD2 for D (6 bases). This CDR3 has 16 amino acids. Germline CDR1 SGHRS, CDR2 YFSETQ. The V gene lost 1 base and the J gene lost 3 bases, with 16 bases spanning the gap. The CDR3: CASSLSQGAGKETQYF. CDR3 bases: TGCGCCAGCAGCTTGTCCCAGGGAGCGGGTAAAGAGACCCAGTACTTC. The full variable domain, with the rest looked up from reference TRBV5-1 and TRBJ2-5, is KAGVTQTPRYLIKTRGQQVTLSCSPISGHRSVSWYQQTPGQGLQFLFEYFSETQRNKGNFPGRFSGRQFSNSRSEMNVSTLELGDSALYLCASSLSQGAGKETQYFGPGTRLLVL.

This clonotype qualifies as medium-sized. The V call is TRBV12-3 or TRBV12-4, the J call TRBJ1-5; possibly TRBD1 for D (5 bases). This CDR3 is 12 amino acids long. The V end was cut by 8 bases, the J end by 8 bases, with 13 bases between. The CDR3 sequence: CASVAGLEPQHF. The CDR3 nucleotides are TGTGCCAGCGTCGCGGGGCTGGAGCCCCAGCATTTT.

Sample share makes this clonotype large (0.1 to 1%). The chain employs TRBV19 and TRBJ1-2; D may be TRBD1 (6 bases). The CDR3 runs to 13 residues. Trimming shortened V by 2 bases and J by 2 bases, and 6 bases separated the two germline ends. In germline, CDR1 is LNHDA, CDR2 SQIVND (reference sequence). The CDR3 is CASSIQGNYGYTF. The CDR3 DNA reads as TGTGCCAGTAGTATACAGGGGAACTATGGCTACACCTTC.

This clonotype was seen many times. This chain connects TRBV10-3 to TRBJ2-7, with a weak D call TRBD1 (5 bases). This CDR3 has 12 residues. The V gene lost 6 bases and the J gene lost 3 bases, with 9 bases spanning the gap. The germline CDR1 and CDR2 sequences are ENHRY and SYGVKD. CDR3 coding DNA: TGTGCCATCAGGGACAATCGCTACGAGCAGTACTTC. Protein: CAIRDNRYEQYF.

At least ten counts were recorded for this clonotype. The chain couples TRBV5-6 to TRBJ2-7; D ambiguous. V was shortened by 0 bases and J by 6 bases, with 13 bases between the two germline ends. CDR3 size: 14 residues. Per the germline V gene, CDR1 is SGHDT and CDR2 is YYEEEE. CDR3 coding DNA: TGTGCCAGCAGCTTGGTAGCCAGAGGCACCGAGCAGTACTTC. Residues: CASSLVARGTEQYF.

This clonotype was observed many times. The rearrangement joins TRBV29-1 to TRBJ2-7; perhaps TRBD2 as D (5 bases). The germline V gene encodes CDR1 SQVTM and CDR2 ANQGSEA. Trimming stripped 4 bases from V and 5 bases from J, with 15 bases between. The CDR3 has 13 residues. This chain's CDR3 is CSVGTPGLDEQYF. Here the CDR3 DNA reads TGCAGCGTTGGGACCCCGGGGTTGGACGAGCAGTACTTC.

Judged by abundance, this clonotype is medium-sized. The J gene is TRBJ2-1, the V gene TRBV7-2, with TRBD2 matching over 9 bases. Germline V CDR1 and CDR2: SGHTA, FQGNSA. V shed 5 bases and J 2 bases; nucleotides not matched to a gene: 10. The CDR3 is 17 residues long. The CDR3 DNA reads TGTGCCAGCAGCAAAACTATAGCGGGAGTGGCCTACAATGAGCAGTTCTTC. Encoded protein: CASSKTIAGVAYNEQFF. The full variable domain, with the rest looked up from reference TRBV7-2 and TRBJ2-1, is GAGVSQSPSNKVTEKGKDVELRCDPISGHTALYWYRQSLGQGLEFLIYFQGNSAPDKSGLPSDRFSAERTGGSVSTLTIQRTQQEDSAVYLCASSKTIAGVAYNEQFFGPGTRLTVL.

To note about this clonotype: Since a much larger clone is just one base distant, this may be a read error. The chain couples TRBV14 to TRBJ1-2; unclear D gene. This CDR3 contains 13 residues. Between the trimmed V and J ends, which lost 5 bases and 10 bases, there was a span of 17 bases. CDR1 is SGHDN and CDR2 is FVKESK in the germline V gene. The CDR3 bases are TGTGCCAGCAGCTACGCCGGTTCTTCGGACTACACCTTC. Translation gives CASSYAGSSDYTF.

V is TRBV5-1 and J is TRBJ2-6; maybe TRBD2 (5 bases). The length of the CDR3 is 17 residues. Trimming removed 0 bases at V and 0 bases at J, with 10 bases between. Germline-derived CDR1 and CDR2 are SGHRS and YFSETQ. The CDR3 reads CASSLGGPPSGANVLTF. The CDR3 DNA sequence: TGCGCCAGCAGCTTGGGAGGGCCTCCCTCTGGGGCCAACGTCCTGACTTTC.

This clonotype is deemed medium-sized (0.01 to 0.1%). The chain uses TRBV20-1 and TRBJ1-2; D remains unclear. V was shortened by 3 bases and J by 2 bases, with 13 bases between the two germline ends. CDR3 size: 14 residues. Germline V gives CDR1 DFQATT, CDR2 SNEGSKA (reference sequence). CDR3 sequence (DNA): TGCAGTGCTAGCCTTTTTGTCGGGAACTATGGCTACACCTTC. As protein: CSASLFVGNYGYTF.

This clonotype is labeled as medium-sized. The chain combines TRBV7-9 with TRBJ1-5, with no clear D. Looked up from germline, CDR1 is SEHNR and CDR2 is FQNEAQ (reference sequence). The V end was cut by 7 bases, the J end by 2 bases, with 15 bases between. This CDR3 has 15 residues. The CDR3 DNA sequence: TGTGCCAGCATGTCCTCGACGAGGGGCAATCAGCCCCAGCATTTT. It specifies CASMSSTRGNQPQHF.

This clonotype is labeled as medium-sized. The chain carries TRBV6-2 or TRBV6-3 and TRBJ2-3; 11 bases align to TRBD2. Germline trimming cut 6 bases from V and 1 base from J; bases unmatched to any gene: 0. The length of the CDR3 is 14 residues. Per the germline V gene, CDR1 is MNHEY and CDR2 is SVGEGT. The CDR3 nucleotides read TGTGCCAGCAGACTAGCGGGAGGCACAGATACGCAGTATTTT. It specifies CASRLAGGTDTQYF.

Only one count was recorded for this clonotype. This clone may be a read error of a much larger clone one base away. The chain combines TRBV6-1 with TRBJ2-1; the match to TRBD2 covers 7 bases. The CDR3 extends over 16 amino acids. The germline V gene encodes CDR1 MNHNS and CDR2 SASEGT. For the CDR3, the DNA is TGTGCCAGCAACCTGGACGGGAGGTGGGGCTACGATGAGCAGTTCTTC. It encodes CASNLDGRWGYDEQFF.